These 8 T cell receptor beta chains share one sample of origin, sequenced in a study of cytomegalovirus exposure and HLA in healthy donors. PCR amplification relied on 60 Vbeta primers (plus 13 Jbeta primers). Data came from immunoSEQ multiplex PCR; TCRdb stores just in-frame clones and leaves some out. Altogether 210,000 or so clones are present, around 80% being singletons, with the ten largest covering about 0.47%. What was sequenced was PBMCs. These receptors all come from a boy under 18 in good health and CMV-seronegative.

The gene calls are TRBV11-3 and TRBJ2-7; D perhaps matches TRBD2 (6 bases). V lost 1 base to trimming and J lost 0 bases, with 7 bases between them. Germline values: CDR1 SGHNT, CDR2 YENEEA. This CDR3 is 14 amino acids long. DNA of the CDR3: TGTGCCAGCAGCTTAGGGAGGGCCTCCTACGAGCAGTACTTC. Encoded protein: CASSLGRASYEQYF. The whole variable domain, filled in from reference TRBV11-3 and TRBJ2-7, reads EAGVVQSPRYKIIEKKQPVAFWCNPISGHNTLYWYLQNLGQGPELLIRYENEEAVDDSQLPKDRFSAERLKGVDSTLKIQPAELGDSAVYLCASSLGRASYEQYFGPGTRLTVT.

The V gene is TRBV7-9, the J gene TRBJ2-7; 8 bases fit TRBD2. CDR1 and CDR2 (germline): SEHNR, FQNEAQ (reference sequence). This CDR3 contains 14 residues. Unmatched junction bases numbered 7, after V lost 5 bases and J lost 4 bases. In DNA form, the CDR3 reads TGTGCCAGCAGCCCCGGGGGGGGACGGTACGAGCAGTACTTC. It yields the protein CASSPGGGRYEQYF.

The chain carries TRBV7-6 and TRBJ1-2; 8 positions match TRBD1. The CDR3 consists of 16 residues. The germline gives CDR1 SGHVS, CDR2 FNYEAQ. The junction had 7 bases not matched to a gene; V was cut back by 2 bases and J by 2 bases. In DNA, the CDR3 is TGTGCCAGCAGCTTATCCCCCAGGGGGCCCAACTATGGCTACACCTTC. Its translation is CASSLSPRGPNYGYTF.

This rearrangement joins TRBV5-6 to TRBJ2-7, with 7 bases aligning to TRBD1. The V gene's germline CDR1 is SGHDT and CDR2 YYEEEE. Unmatched junction bases numbered 14, after V lost 3 bases and J lost 5 bases. This CDR3 spans 16 amino acids. CDR3 amino acids: CASSSLGRTGENEQYF. In DNA form, the CDR3 reads TGTGCCAGCAGCTCCCTGGGGCGGACAGGTGAAAACGAGCAGTACTTC.

This clone was observed once. V and J are TRBV19 and TRBJ2-5; tentative D call: TRBD2 (5 bases). The CDR3 spans 12 residues. Trimming stripped 6 bases from V and 0 bases from J, with 5 bases between. The germline V gene encodes CDR1 LNHDA and CDR2 SQIVND (reference sequence). CDR3 bases: TGTGCCAGTAGCGGGAACCAAGAGACCCAGTACTTC. It translates to CASSGNQETQYF.

This clone was seen a single time. The genes are TRBV7-2 and TRBJ1-2, with 7 positions matching TRBD1. After removal of 1 base from V and 6 bases from J, the junction contained 8 bases not matched to a gene. The CDR3 spans 15 residues. Per germline, CDR1 SGHTA and CDR2 FQGNSA. In DNA form, the CDR3 reads TGTGCCAGCAGCTTAGGGGGACAGAGAAATGATGGCTACACCTTC. Residues: CASSLGGQRNDGYTF.

On this clone: Additional DNA sequences in this sample encode the identical CDR3. This rearrangement joins TRBV7-7 to TRBJ2-5; 15 bases agree with TRBD2. With 3 bases clipped from V and 4 bases from J, the junction kept 0 bases outside the gene matches. The CDR3 runs to 15 residues. CDR1 and CDR2 from the germline V gene are SSHAT and FNYEAQ (reference sequence). In DNA form, the CDR3 reads TGTGCCAGCAGCTTGGGACTAGCGGGAGGAGAGACCCAGTACTTC. This encodes CASSLGLAGGETQYF.

The chain links TRBV19 to TRBJ2-5; 8 bases match TRBD2. The CDR3 runs 15 residues. Germline V gene sequence: CDR1 LNHDA, CDR2 SQIVND (reference sequence). J gave up 7 bases and V 3 bases, and 10 bases lay outside the gene matches. Here the CDR3 reads CASSMDLAGPGTQYF. CDR3 bases: TGTGCCAGTAGTATGGACCTAGCGGGTCCGGGGACCCAGTACTTC.